These 14 T cell receptor beta chains were all obtained from the same sample, sequenced in a study of vaccination effects on CD4 cells after COVID-19. Before any sequencing was done, the ViraFEST assay used viral peptide pools to expand antigen-specific CD4+ T cells. Having been cultured for about ten days, the cells underwent CD4+ T cell isolation. According to PCR results, the person was infected with SARS-CoV-2 between March and December 2020. Assay used: immunoSEQ multiplex PCR; TCRdb lists only in-frame clones, some missing. The repertoire holds around 49,000 clones, with around 74% as singletons. These TCRs are of unknown antigen specificity. The specimen was CD4+ T cells from PBMCs cultured with a peptide pool, collected before COVID-19 vaccination. The receptor set was obtained from a human donor who had a prior SARS-CoV-2 infection.

The gene calls are TRBV3-1 (or the pseudogene TRBV3-2) and TRBJ2-7, with 7 bases identical to TRBD1. CDR3 size: 13 residues. The germline V gene encodes CDR1 LGHDT and CDR2 YNNKEL (reference sequence). Trimming at V came to 3 bases and at J to 6 bases, leaving 5 bases not matched to a gene. The CDR3 protein is CASSQGAGGEQYF. DNA for the CDR3: TGTGCCAGCAGCCAGGGGGCAGGGGGCGAGCAGTACTTC.

A few counts support this clone. J is TRBJ2-7 and V is TRBV6-2 or TRBV6-3; TRBD2 aligns across 8 bases. The CDR3 loop spans 15 amino acids. The germline CDR1 and CDR2 sequences are MNHEY and SVGEGT. V trimming: 5 bases; J trimming: 2 bases; junction bases outside the gene matches: 8. CDR3 sequence reads: CASSPLAGDTYEQYF. In nucleotides, the CDR3 is TGTGCCAGCAGTCCGCTAGCGGGCGATACCTACGAGCAGTACTTC.

This clone was observed a single time. This rearrangement joins TRBV5-1 to TRBJ1-2; a possible D gene is TRBD1 (5 bases). CDR1 and CDR2 from the germline V gene are SGHRS and YFSETQ. CDR3 length equals 14 residues. The V end lost 0 bases, the J end lost 5 bases, and 11 bases lay between the germline ends. The CDR3 loop is CASSLGGTEYGYTF. CDR3 in DNA: TGCGCCAGCAGCTTGGGGGGGACGGAGTATGGCTACACCTTC.

The chain couples TRBV5-6 to TRBJ2-2, with D tentatively TRBD1 (5 bases). The CDR3 loop spans 16 amino acids. Germline V CDR1 and CDR2: SGHDT, YYEEEE. V was cut by 4 bases and J by 1 base, with 14 bases left in between. Written as DNA, the CDR3 is TGTGCCAGCAGCCGAATGACAGCCCTGAACACCGGGGAGCTGTTTTTT. Protein product: CASSRMTALNTGELFF.

V is TRBV9 and J is TRBJ2-3, with D perhaps TRBD2 (5 bases). The ends were cut back, 2 bases at V and 3 bases at J, with 13 bases in the middle. Germline values: CDR1 SGDLS, CDR2 YYNGEE. The CDR3 length is 15 residues. CDR3 in amino acids: CASSVGVRGTDTQYF. CDR3 DNA: TGTGCCAGCAGCGTGGGCGTTCGGGGAACAGATACGCAGTATTTT.

The chain recombines TRBV28 with TRBJ2-6, with TRBD2 as a possible D gene (6 bases). This CDR3 spans 17 amino acids. Trimming cost V 7 bases and J 1 base, with 17 bases left between them. Germline CDR1 and CDR2: MDHEN and SYDVKM. The CDR3 DNA is TGTGCCAGCACTCCGGGAGCAGATCCTTCTGGGGCCAACGTCCTGACTTTC. This translates into CASTPGADPSGANVLTF.

The V and J genes are TRBV30 and TRBJ1-1; TRBD1 might be the D (6 bases). Germline lookup yields CDR1 GTSNPN and CDR2 SVGIG (reference sequence). With 3 bases removed from V and 5 bases from J, the gap between germline ends came to 13 bases. The CDR3 is 13 amino acids. The CDR3 loop reads CAWSFRGGTEAFF. The CDR3 coding sequence is TGTGCCTGGAGCTTCAGGGGTGGAACTGAAGCTTTCTTT.

The genes are TRBV5-1 and TRBJ1-4; the D is unclear. V lost 4 bases to trimming and J lost 7 bases, with 14 bases between them. The CDR3 contains 14 residues. The germline V gene has CDR1 SGHRS and CDR2 YFSETQ. CDR3 nucleotide sequence: TGCGCCAGCAGCATGGGTGTTCGGGGTGAAAAACTGTTTTTT. Protein product: CASSMGVRGEKLFF.

The gene calls are TRBV3-1 (or the pseudogene TRBV3-2) and TRBJ2-5, with TRBD2 as a possible D gene (6 bases). CDR1 is LGHDT and CDR2 is YNNKEL in the germline V gene (reference sequence). The V and J ends lost 0 bases and 5 bases respectively, with 10 bases between them. The CDR3 length is 14 residues. The CDR3 loop is CASSQDPGRETQYF. In DNA form, the CDR3 reads TGTGCCAGCAGCCAAGACCCGGGGAGGGAGACCCAGTACTTC.

In its sample, this clone was seen a few times. The rearrangement joins TRBV30 to TRBJ1-1, with D possibly matching TRBD1 (5 bases). CDR3 length equals 13 residues. V was cut by 5 bases and J by 5 bases, with 15 bases left in between. Looked up from germline, CDR1 is GTSNPN and CDR2 is SVGIG (reference sequence). The CDR3 region is CAWRTPDRTEAFF. The CDR3 nucleotides are TGTGCCTGGCGGACACCCGATAGGACTGAAGCTTTCTTT.

The chain joins TRBV5-4 to TRBJ1-4, with a possible D match to TRBD1 (6 bases). The CDR3 has 16 residues. V gave up 3 bases and J gave up 0 bases, with 12 bases separating them. Germline CDR1 SGHNT, CDR2 YYREEE (reference sequence). The CDR3 nucleotides are TGTGCCAGCAGCTCAACAGGGATTGCAACTAATGAAAAACTGTTTTTT. Translation gives CASSSTGIATNEKLFF. Complete variable domain (other parts from reference TRBV5-4 and TRBJ1-4): ETGVTQSPTHLIKTRGQQVTLRCSSQSGHNTVSWYQQALGQGPQFIFQYYREEENGRGNFPPRFSGLQFPNYSSELNVNALELDDSALYLCASSSTGIATNEKLFFGSGTQLSVL.

This clone was observed a handful of times. The J gene is TRBJ1-1, the V gene TRBV10-3, with D maybe TRBD1 (5 bases). CDR1 is ENHRY, CDR2 SYGVKD, per germline. V was pared by 3 bases and J by 4 bases, with 21 bases between. This CDR3 is built from 17 residues. Here the CDR3 DNA reads TGTGCCATCAGTGACAATATACAACCAAGACAGAGCACTGAAGCTTTCTTT. Encoded protein: CAISDNIQPRQSTEAFF.

This rearrangement joins TRBV5-1 to TRBJ2-1; TRBD2 aligns across 11 bases. CDR3 length: 17 residues. The V segment lost 0 bases and the J segment 0 bases; nucleotides outside the gene matches: 2. CDR1 and CDR2 (germline): SGHRS, YFSETQ. The CDR3 DNA follows: TGCGCCAGCAGCTTGGGTAGCGGGGGGGCCTCCTACAATGAGCAGTTCTTC. Translated: CASSLGSGGASYNEQFF.

This chain links TRBV15 with TRBJ2-3; the match to TRBD2 covers 7 bases. The CDR3 covers 16 residues. Losses at the gene ends were 1 base for V and 0 bases for J; bases not matched to a gene: 4. Germline V CDR1 and CDR2: LNHNV, YYDKDF (reference sequence). CDR3 nucleotides: TGTGCCACCAGCAGAGCACTAGCGCGTAGCACAGATACGCAGTATTTT. Its translation: CATSRALARSTDTQYF.